This T cell receptor beta chain was sequenced in a study of cytomegalovirus exposure and HLA in healthy donors (dated by TCRdb to 2017 to 2019). In the study overall: An earlier analysis of approximately 640 of the donors reported more than 250 Gb of sequence data and 120 million or so unique TCR beta sequences from roughly 180 million T cells. In the later analysis, no new phenotypic data were used to find candidate immune exposures; instead, reliance was placed on TCR beta sequences and their occurrence across donors. Among the roughly 400 genotyped donors, around 79% belonged to the genetic ancestry cluster associated with self-reported Caucasian donors. The study profiled the T cell repertoires of fewer than 850 subjects by immunosequencing and related them to cytomegalovirus serostatus. High-throughput TCR immunosequencing, statistical association of individual TCRs with disease status, and machine learning were combined to predict cytomegalovirus infection status. The number of donors typed differed by locus, with about 629-640 for A, B, C, DRB1 and DQB1, over 500 for DQA1, over 600 for DPA1, and around 430 for DPB1. In a later analysis, previously published TCR beta repertoires from 666 donors were re-analyzed and high-resolution HLA genotyping was added so that TCR occurrence patterns could be studied. An earlier analysis of some 500 of the donors used high-throughput TCR beta sequencing to judge whether each TCR beta V gene segment behaved as functional or pseudogenic. Five DR-DQ haplotypes were treated as single units for association and clustering because of strong linkage in the cohort. About 310 gigabases of sequencing data and 70 million to 100 million unique TCR sequences were included in an early release covering 550 to 800 HLA-typed donors. Every discovery cohort repertoire had been produced on one sequencing platform. The study was designed to test whether signatures of past pathogen exposure could be identified by cataloging public T cell receptors. Donor age, sex, ethnicity and CMV serostatus were collected together with the repertoire data. On average, around 200,000 unique TCR beta nucleotide sequences were sequenced per donor among about 400 genotyped donors of the cohort, with roughly 19% of those sequences being non-productive. A separate validation cohort of 90 to 150 different subjects was used in addition to the roughly 700-subject first cohort. HLA typing covered class I and class II loci at four-digit resolution. Genome-wide SNP genotypes for about 65% of the 666 donors were used in a later genetic analysis, which treated that subset as a discovery cohort. Overall study results and their limits: Linkage disequilibrium might explain the correlated functional status among segregating V segments, but an unknown experimental factor could not be ruled out. A cluster of highly shared sequence variants was judged likely to represent a technical artifact of the sequencing pipeline. V-gene and J-gene trimming of TCR beta chains was associated with a missense DCLRE1C variant in a later genetic analysis, and the association was replicated in an independent cohort. The earlier analysis of nearly 600 of the donors excluded some 15 rarely observed V segments, including chromosome 9 orphons, because counts were too low. In a later analysis, several top co-occurrence clusters were reported to appear linked to parvovirus B19, influenza, CMV and Epstein-Barr virus. While some public TCRs were present in many individuals, most TCR sequences turned up only very rarely across donors. In vitro tests confirmed that a few of the cytomegalovirus-associated TCR beta chains recognize cytomegalovirus antigens. A later genetic analysis reported fewer N-insertions in productive TCRs among donors in an Asian-associated ancestry cluster than the roughly 700-donor mean. When HLA alleles, especially DR and DQ, strongly co-occurred, attributing TCR associations to individual alleles was difficult. A total of 150 to 200 TCR beta chains were listed by the study as associated with cytomegalovirus. In an earlier analysis of 500 to 650 of the donors, most TCR beta V segments appeared in productive rearrangements about 87% or about 30% of the time, broadly matching IMGT annotations. A later analysis found that most CMV-associated TCR beta chains appeared HLA-restricted, with HLA associations seemingly driven largely by CMV exposure. Only TCR beta chains were sequenced in this cohort, and the absence of alpha or paired-chain data limited detectable features. HLA typing was unavailable for some donors at each locus, so association tests used only the typed subset. Presence/absence analyses assumed roughly uniform sequencing depth across donors, an assumption that may not hold. CMV serostatus was the only immune exposure information available for the cohort. Some IMGT-functional V segments, including TRBV6-2 and TRBV6-3, could not be distinguished by the 87-base-pair reads and were therefore excluded. According to the authors, the approach could potentially be generalized to other disease states and immunological phenotypes. Specific HLA alleles were associated with roughly 17,000 TCR beta sequences at a false discovery rate of 0.05 in a later analysis. The classifier was reported to diagnose cytomegalovirus status with high specificity and sensitivity in both the original cohort and the validation cohort. A further reported finding was that TCR beta sequences accurately predicted the HLA-A and HLA-B alleles for most subjects in the first cohort. A later analysis found that TCR association rates varied across HLA loci, with DRB1 alleles showing the most associated TCRs and HLA-C alleles the fewest. In a later analysis, HLA-associated TCR beta chains showed more clonal expansion and lower generation probabilities than non-associated chains that were equally common.

This clone has a handful of counts. Its cognate antigen has yet to be identified. No quality values exist for individual bases; no much larger clone is one base distant. The cohort was made up of about 610 healthy bone marrow donors. Cohort members were all nominally healthy when sampled, although unrecorded immune exposures were likely present. The donor was CMV seronegative and was included in the group of 352 seronegative cohort members. Every donor gave a peripheral blood sample, and the peripheral blood mononuclear cells from that sample were used for TCR beta sequencing. Genomic DNA extraction from the blood cell samples was performed with the Qiagen DNeasy Blood Extraction Kit. CDR1 and CDR2, per the germline V gene (reference sequence), are SGHNT and YYREEE. V has 4 bases trimmed and J has 8 bases trimmed; junction bases matching no gene number 10. The CDR3 has 16 amino acids, counting the end cysteine and phenylalanine. Only the CDR3 DNA stays, 48 bases, in frame from base 1.

Preparation of the library involved the immunoSEQ multiplex PCR assay. A mixture of 60 forward primers for TCR Vbeta segments and 13 reverse primers for TCR Jbeta segments was used in the multiplex PCR. The CDR3 region of rearranged TCR beta genes was amplified from genomic DNA by a multiplex PCR assay. The Illumina HiSeq System was used to sequence the amplified TCR beta libraries as 87-base-pair reads. In the paper's pipeline: A later analysis counted approximately 76 million unique TCR beta chains across the 666 repertoires, and around 9.9 million of these chains were shared by at least two donors. To remove PCR and sequencing errors, raw reads were error-corrected and collapsed into unique sequences using a nearest-neighbor algorithm that merged closely related sequences. Alignment of CDR3 sequences to IMGT reference sequences was used to assign V, D and J gene segments. For a sequence to be retained, a match of at least six nucleotides to both a V gene segment and a J gene segment was required. A rearrangement was called productive if the CDR3 had no stop codons and remained in frame with V and J, and every other rearrangement was called non-productive. Following IMGT convention, CDR3 was defined as the stretch from the second conserved V-encoded cysteine up to the conserved J-encoded phenylalanine. The earlier analysis of approximately 590 of the donors excluded any sequence lacking an unambiguous match to a single V gene segment. An earlier analysis of fewer than 650 of the donors classified V segments as functional when productive rearrangements were above 56.7% and as segregating when the standard deviation between donors was above 5%. A statistical classification framework was built to diagnose cytomegalovirus status from the catalog of TCR beta chain sequences. V and J gene assignment, in a later analysis, came from comparing TCR nucleotide sequences with IMGT/GENE-DB human TR gene sequences. In a later analysis, CDR3 sequences and most-parsimonious VDJ recombination scenarios were assigned using the TCRdist pipeline. In a later analysis, every TCR beta chain was defined by the combination of its CDR3 amino acid sequence and its V-gene family, and reads without a unique V-gene family were dropped. In a later analysis, several hundred highly shared, low-generation-probability nucleotide sequences were removed to address suspected cross-contamination and a sequencing artifact. In a later analysis, a clonal expansion index was calculated for each public chain from normalized within-repertoire ranks of inferred template counts. A later analysis computed generation probabilities with a VDJ recombination model fitted to out-of-frame rearrangements, and checked the results against IGoR. Hypergeometric tests were used in a later analysis to score TCR-TCR, TCR-HLA and TCR-CMV co-occurrence, with a repertoire-size bias correction applied to the TCR pairs. To estimate false discovery rates, a later analysis permuted the HLA or CMV assignments 20 times. In a later analysis, co-occurring TCRs were grouped with DBSCAN, and TCRdist sequence similarity was added when clustering was performed within HLA-allele-positive subsets. Co-occurrence clustering excluded repertoires with fewer than 30,000 or more than 120,000 public chains, plus five with anomalous nucleotide sharing. What TCRdb holds here is the immuneACCESS table cut down to in-frame rearrangements. Part of the clones is not present; checked against another copy, under half of the missing clones reflect an unresolved V gene, and the others are unexplained. The DNA was the basis for D and trimming; V, J and clone size are from that table. This sample holds roughly 130,000 clones; 61% were observed only once. The ten largest clonotypes hold about 1.8% of the sample.

Sample: PBMCs. The receptor was derived from a male donor in good health and CMV-seronegative. The V gene is TRBV5-4 and the J gene is TRBJ2-1, with 12 bases in between that match TRBD2. The encoded CDR3 is CASSPGRLAGGHEQFF. The DNA sequence follows: TGTGCCAGCAGCCCCGGGAGGCTAGCGGGGGGGCATGAGCAGTTCTTC.